Following are 11 T cell receptor beta chains from one sample sequenced in a study of T cell repertoires in aging, cancer and after chemotherapy. Multiplex touch-down PCR with TRB-A/B primers amplified rearranged V-D-J TRB sequences. Via MiXCR, TCRdb re-called the multiplex PCR reads, giving one row per CDR3 protein. The table has roughly 7,800 distinct CDR3 sequences, roughly half seen once. TCR beta rearrangements were amplified from peripheral blood genomic DNA. The sequenced sample consisted of blood. These receptor sequences come from a human donor with a solid tumor.

The V call is TRBV10-3, the J call TRBJ2-7; 8 nucleotides align to TRBD2. The CDR3 runs to 11 residues. CDR1 and CDR2 (germline): ENHRY, SYGVKD. The CDR3 protein is CAMGGGYEQYF. CDR3 DNA sequence: TGTGCTATGGGCGGGGGGTACGAGCAGTACTTC.

The genes are TRBV4-3 and TRBJ1-6; no clear D gene. CDR3 length equals 13 residues. The germline gives CDR1 LGHNA, CDR2 YSLEER. Trimming left V 0 bases short and J 10 bases short, with 7 bases between. Here the CDR3 reads CASSQEADSPLHF. CDR3 DNA: TGCGCCAGCAGCCAAGAGGCGGACTCACCCCTCCACTTT.

The chain uses TRBV6-1 and TRBJ2-7, with no clear D. Trimming cost V 5 bases and J 2 bases, with 16 bases left between them. This CDR3 has 15 residues. CDR1 is MNHNS and CDR2 is SASEGT in the germline V gene. The CDR3: CASSYSGGATYEQYF. CDR3 in DNA: TGTGCCAGCAGTTACTCCGGCGGAGCTACCTACGAGCAGTACTTC.

V gene TRBV19 combines with J gene TRBJ1-1; no definite D call. Deletions cut 2 bases from V and 7 bases from J, with 11 bases between. CDR1 LNHDA and CDR2 SQIVND come from the germline V gene (reference sequence). This CDR3 region has 13 residues. In nucleotides, the CDR3 is TGTGCCAGTAGTATATTGTTGGGAAATGAAGCTTTCTTT. This sequence encodes CASSILLGNEAFF.

The rearrangement uses TRBV6-5 and TRBJ1-5; D is uncertain. Per germline, CDR1 MNHEY and CDR2 SVGAGI. The ends were cut back, 2 bases at V and 9 bases at J, with 11 bases in the middle. This CDR3 spans 13 amino acids. The CDR3: CASSYEGLGPQHF. The CDR3 DNA reads as TGTGCCAGCAGTTACGAGGGCCTGGGGCCCCAGCATTTT.

V is TRBV12-3 or TRBV12-4 and J is TRBJ1-2; D ambiguous. The CDR3 loop spans 15 amino acids. Trimming took 5 bases from V and 0 from J, leaving 13 bases between them. CDR3 sequence reads: CASSPGRPANYGYTF. CDR3 nucleotide sequence: TGTGCCAGCAGTCCCGGACGGCCAGCTAACTATGGCTACACCTTC.

The chain carries TRBV23-1 and TRBJ1-3; no clear D gene. TRBV23-1 is assigned to the ORF class and has an uncertain function. This CDR3 is built from 16 residues. V gave up 3 bases and J gave up 9 bases, with 21 bases separating them. The CDR3 bases are TGCGCCAGCAGTCAGTTTCGGGCCCGGTTTTATAGCACCATATATTTT. Its protein is CASSQFRARFYSTIYF.

This clonotype appeared a few times. The genes are TRBV11-2 and TRBJ1-1; D is possibly TRBD1 (6 bases). Trimming removed 1 base at V and 6 bases at J, with 15 bases between. From germline, CDR1 is SGHAT and CDR2 FQNNGV. The CDR3 covers 15 residues. CDR3 in DNA: TGTGCCAGCAGCTTAGCCGGGGGGCAAGGAGCTGAAGCTTTCTTT. It yields the protein CASSLAGGQGAEAFF. Combining the CDR3 with reference TRBV11-2 and TRBJ1-1 gives the whole variable domain EAGVAQSPRYKIIEKRQSVAFWCNPISGHATLYWYQQILGQGPKLLIQFQNNGVVDDSQLPKDRFSAERLKGVDSTLKIQPAKLEDSAVYLCASSLAGGQGAEAFFGQGTRLTVV.

This clonotype appeared a single time. The chain recombines TRBV6-2 or TRBV6-3 with TRBJ2-1; 7 nucleotides match TRBD2. The J segment lost 4 bases and the V segment lost 6 bases, leaving 12 bases of the junction unmatched. This CDR3 is 16 amino acids long. Germline V gene data show CDR1 as MNHEY and CDR2 as SVGEGT. The CDR3 DNA sequence: TGTGCCAGCAGCCCCCACCCTCGGGAGGCGTACAATGAGCAGTTCTTC. It specifies CASSPHPREAYNEQFF.

J is TRBJ1-3 and V is TRBV27; 11 bases match TRBD1. This CDR3 has 16 residues. The germline gives CDR1 MNHEY, CDR2 SMNVEV (reference sequence). J was trimmed by 3 bases and V by 4 bases; bases with no gene match: 5. The CDR3 sequence is CASSYSGQGGGNTIYF. DNA for the CDR3: TGTGCCAGCAGTTACTCGGGACAGGGGGGTGGAAACACCATATATTTT.

The chain is built from TRBV12-3 or TRBV12-4 and TRBJ2-7, with D possibly being TRBD1 (5 bases). The V end was cut by 3 bases, the J end by 5 bases, with 8 bases between. The CDR3 is 12 residues long. CDR3 bases: TGTGCCAGCAGTTTTTCAGGGCACGAGCAGTACTTC. Protein: CASSFSGHEQYF.